The 17 T cell receptor beta chains reported below all come from one sample, sequenced in a study of blood T cell repertoires in COVID-19. TCRdb's table, derived via immunoSEQ multiplex PCR, lists solely in-frame clones and lacks some. The table lists around 310,000 clones, around 87% of them singletons. Input material: peripheral blood. The receptor source for this set is a woman aged 45-60 years with active or convalescent COVID-19.

The genes are TRBV4-3 and TRBJ2-5; D gene unclear. CDR3 size: 13 residues. The germline V gene has CDR1 LGHNA and CDR2 YSLEER. Trimming took 1 base from V and 5 from J, leaving 8 bases between them. The CDR3 DNA follows: TGCGCCAGCAGCCAAGTATTTCGGGAGACCCAGTACTTC. Residues: CASSQVFRETQYF.

This sequence joins TRBV15 and TRBJ1-5; no clear D. The CDR3 loop spans 13 amino acids. In germline, CDR1 is LNHNV, CDR2 YYDKDF (reference sequence). The ends were cut back, 0 bases at V and 8 bases at J, with 8 bases in the middle. CDR3 in amino acids: CATSRDGDKPQHF. CDR3 in DNA: TGTGCCACCAGCAGAGATGGTGACAAGCCCCAGCATTTT.

This clone was observed once. The chain is built from TRBV5-1 and TRBJ2-7; 8 bases align to TRBD1. CDR3 length: 16 residues. Germline CDR1 SGHRS, CDR2 YFSETQ. The ends lost 0 bases at V and 3 bases at J; junction bases unmatched: 8. CDR3 protein: CASSLGQGARIYEQYF. The CDR3 region has the DNA TGCGCCAGCAGCTTGGGGCAGGGGGCGCGTATCTACGAGCAGTACTTC.

The chain recombines TRBV27 with TRBJ1-4; the D gene is possibly TRBD1 (5 bases). CDR1 is MNHEY, CDR2 SMNVEV, per germline (reference sequence). V was trimmed by 4 bases and J by 7 bases, leaving 10 bases between them. This CDR3 has 13 residues. DNA for the CDR3: TGTGCCAGCAGTTCTAGGGGAAGTGAAAAACTGTTTTTT. Encoded protein: CASSSRGSEKLFF.

The chain employs TRBV2 and TRBJ1-1, with TRBD1 matching over 7 bases. Germline V gene sequence: CDR1 SNHLY, CDR2 FYNNEI. This CDR3 has 16 amino acids. The J segment lost 0 bases and the V segment lost 6 bases, leaving 10 bases of the junction unmatched. CDR3 DNA sequence: TGTGCCAGCAGGATGGGGACAGTCCCAATGAACACTGAAGCTTTCTTT. Protein product: CASRMGTVPMNTEAFF. The variable domain in full, completed from reference TRBV2 and TRBJ1-1, reads EPEVTQTPSHQVTQMGQEVILRCVPISNHLYFYWYRQILGQKVEFLVSFYNNEISEKSEIFDDQFSVERPDGSNFTLKIRSTKLEDSAMYFCASRMGTVPMNTEAFFGQGTRLTVV.

This clone was picked up one time. This chain joins TRBV12-5 and TRBJ2-3, with 11 bases aligning to TRBD2. The CDR3 length is 18 residues. CDR1 and CDR2 from the germline V gene are LGHNT and FRNRAP. V lost 2 bases to trimming and J lost 2 bases; unmatched junction nucleotides: 9. The CDR3 coding sequence is TGTGCTAGTGGTTTGTTCCAAAGTAGCGGGGGGGTCACAGATACGCAGTATTTT. Its protein is CASGLFQSSGGVTDTQYF.

V is TRBV5-1 and J is TRBJ2-5; D might be TRBD2 (5 bases). With 0 bases removed from V and 6 bases from J, the gap between germline ends came to 12 bases. The length of the CDR3 is 14 residues. Looked up from germline, CDR1 is SGHRS and CDR2 is YFSETQ. The CDR3 DNA reads TGCGCCAGCAGCTTGGCCCCTGGGGAGAAGACCCAGTACTTC. It codes for CASSLAPGEKTQYF.

This chain joins TRBV23-1 and TRBJ1-6, with a tentative D call TRBD1 (5 bases). TRBV23-1 is designated an ORF whose function remains uncertain. V lost 4 bases and J lost 8, with 18 bases in between. The length of the CDR3 is 16 residues. In nucleotides, the CDR3 is TGCGCCAGCAGTCGTCGATGGGGCGCAGGAGATTCACCCCTCCACTTT. Encoded protein: CASSRRWGAGDSPLHF.

The V and J genes are TRBV19 and TRBJ1-1, with D tentatively TRBD1 (5 bases). Germline-derived CDR1 and CDR2 are LNHDA and SQIVND (reference sequence). Trimming stripped 6 bases from V and 3 bases from J, with 11 bases between. This CDR3 comprises 13 residues. The CDR3 sequence: CASRDTTDTEAFF. CDR3 DNA sequence: TGTGCCAGTAGGGACACAACAGACACTGAAGCTTTCTTT.

This chain joins TRBV28 and TRBJ2-5, with TRBD1 as a possible D gene (5 bases). The CDR3 is 13 residues long. The germline V gene encodes CDR1 MDHEN and CDR2 SYDVKM. Trimming left V 3 bases short and J 9 bases short, with 14 bases between. CDR3 bases: TGTGCCAGCAGTTTTAACCAGGGATGGGCCCAGTACTTC. Residues: CASSFNQGWAQYF. Complete variable domain (other parts from reference TRBV28 and TRBJ2-5): DVKVTQSSRYLVKRTGEKVFLECVQDMDHENMFWYRQDPGLGLRLIYFSYDVKMKEKGDIPEGYSVSREKKERFSLILESASTNQTSMYLCASSFNQGWAQYFGPGTRLLVL.

The chain combines TRBV6-6 with TRBJ1-1, with a weak D call TRBD1 (6 bases). This CDR3 comprises 13 residues. The V end lost 6 bases, the J end lost 0 bases, and 8 bases lay between the germline ends. In germline, CDR1 is MNHNY, CDR2 SVGAGI (reference sequence). In nucleotides, the CDR3 is TGTGCCAGCAGCAGGGGCCTGAACACTGAAGCTTTCTTT. Encoded protein: CASSRGLNTEAFF.

The J gene is TRBJ2-3, the V gene TRBV5-1, with TRBD1 matching 9 bases. This CDR3 is 17 amino acids long. CDR1 is SGHRS and CDR2 is YFSETQ in the germline V gene. V trimming: 0 bases; J trimming: 6 bases; junction bases outside the gene matches: 11. The CDR3 sequence is CASSLAGQGTTEDTQYF. CDR3 coding DNA: TGCGCCAGCAGCTTGGCGGGACAGGGTACAACGGAGGATACGCAGTATTTT.

The chain links TRBV7-2 to TRBJ2-5; 11 positions match TRBD2. CDR3 length equals 14 residues. Germline V gives CDR1 SGHTA, CDR2 FQGNSA. After removal of 4 bases from V and 3 bases from J, the junction contained 1 base not matched to a gene. DNA for the CDR3: TGTGCCAGCAGCTCACTAGCGGGGGAAGAGACCCAGTACTTC. Translated, it gives CASSSLAGEETQYF.

The chain employs TRBV15 and TRBJ2-7; no clear D gene. The V end lost 5 bases, the J end lost 6 bases, and 11 bases lay between the germline ends. There are 12 residues in the CDR3. Germline V gives CDR1 LNHNV, CDR2 YYDKDF (reference sequence). The CDR3 is CATSERSGEQYF. DNA of the CDR3: TGTGCCACCAGCGAGAGGAGTGGCGAGCAGTACTTC. Supplemented by reference TRBV15 and TRBJ2-7, the full variable domain reads DAMVIQNPRYQVTQFGKPVTLSCSQTLNHNVMYWYQQKSSQAPKLLFHYYDKDFNNEADTPDNFQSRRPNTSFCFLDIRSPGLGDTAMYLCATSERSGEQYFGPGTRLTVT.

The sample holds a few counts of this clone. V and J are TRBV5-1 and TRBJ2-5; TRBD1 matches at 9 bases. Germline CDR1 is SGHRS and CDR2 is YFSETQ. This CDR3 comprises 15 residues. Germline trimming cut 0 bases from V and 4 bases from J; bases unmatched to any gene: 4. The CDR3 reads CASSLVGQGRETQYF. The CDR3 coding sequence is TGCGCCAGCAGCTTGGTCGGACAGGGGCGAGAGACCCAGTACTTC. The variable domain in full, completed from reference TRBV5-1 and TRBJ2-5, reads KAGVTQTPRYLIKTRGQQVTLSCSPISGHRSVSWYQQTPGQGLQFLFEYFSETQRNKGNFPGRFSGRQFSNSRSEMNVSTLELGDSALYLCASSLVGQGRETQYFGPGTRLLVL.

The chain uses TRBV6-2 or TRBV6-3 and TRBJ1-2; 8 bases fit TRBD1. This CDR3 region has 15 residues. The ends lost 5 bases at V and 8 bases at J; junction bases unmatched: 13. Germline V gene lookup returns CDR1 MNHEY and CDR2 SVGEGT. The CDR3 bases are TGTGCCAGCAGTCGCCGGACAGGGCAGGCGGACGGCTACACCTTC. It codes for CASSRRTGQADGYTF.

This chain uses TRBV7-8 with TRBJ2-1; TRBD2 agrees at 10 bases. The V gene's germline CDR1 is SGHVS and CDR2 FQNEAQ. The CDR3 contains 11 residues. The CDR3 nucleotides read TGTGTGACCAGTAGCGGGAGGGAGCAGTTCTTC. This translates into CVTSSGREQFF.